These T cell receptor beta chains were read from a single sample in a study of T-cell reconstitution after alpha-beta-depleted transplantation in children. TCRdb fed the PCR reads into MiXCR, producing one record per CDR3 protein. The data show some 490,000 distinct CDR3 sequences, with approximately 13% seen just once and around 6% held by the top ten. The sequenced sample was PBMCs from the stem cell graft donor, obtained from the stem cell graft. The receptors derive from a human donor who donated a stem cell graft to a child with combined immunodeficiency. CDR3s include the opening cysteine and the closing phenylalanine or tryptophan. A D gene is named only where the DNA matches it firmly. Rows may omit the clone size; those that give it use once, few, many or a size class.

>.|TRBV12-3/TRBV12-4|many|TRBJ2-5
CASSLGQFQETQYF
TGTGCCAGCAGTTTAGGGCAGTTCCAAGAGACCCAGTACTTC
>TRBD2|TRBV7-2|.|TRBJ2-4
CASRAGTVAGVDIQYF
TGTGCCAGCAGAGCGGGGACGGTCGCGGGGGTGGACATTCAGTACTTC
>.|TRBV7-9|.|TRBJ2-7
CASSFGLPLYEQYF
TGTGCCAGCAGCTTTGGACTACCCCTTTACGAGCAGTACTTC
>TRBD1|TRBV28|.|TRBJ2-2
CASSTGQGGGELFF
TGTGCCAGCAGCACCGGACAGGGCGGAGGGGAGCTGTTTTTT
>.|TRBV27|few|TRBJ2-1
CASSPGQRAYNEQFF
TGTGCCAGCAGCCCTGGACAGAGGGCCTACAATGAGCAGTTCTTC
>TRBD2|TRBV4-3|many|TRBJ2-7
CASTEVAGGGYEQYF
TGCGCCAGCACGGAGGTAGCGGGGGGTGGGTACGAGCAGTACTTC
>.|TRBV5-1|.|TRBJ1-1
CASSPSDRLNTEAFF
TGCGCCAGCAGCCCCTCAGACAGGCTGAACACTGAAGCTTTCTTT
>.|TRBV7-3|many|TRBJ2-1
CASSLLGGAYNEQFF
TGTGCCAGCAGCTTACTCGGGGGAGCCTACAATGAGCAGTTCTTC
>.|TRBV7-8|.|TRBJ2-2
CASSLSRPWGQSTGELFF
TGTGCCAGCAGCTTAAGTAGGCCGTGGGGGCAGTCCACCGGGGAGCTGTTTTTT
>TRBD1|TRBV6-5|few|TRBJ2-7
CASSRDRGSVYEQYF
TGTGCCAGCAGCAGAGACAGGGGGAGCGTTTACGAGCAGTACTTC
>TRBD1|TRBV12-3/TRBV12-4|.|TRBJ1-1
CASSRQGWDTEAFF
TGTGCCAGCAGCCGACAGGGATGGGATACTGAAGCTTTCTTT
>.|TRBV12-3/TRBV12-4|many|TRBJ1-1
CASSPLLGGWFSEAFF
TGTGCCAGCAGTCCCCTGCTCGGTGGTTGGTTCTCTGAAGCTTTCTTT
>TRBD2|TRBV12-3/TRBV12-4|many|TRBJ2-1
CASSDSAGVTYNEQFF
TGTGCCAGCAGCGACTCAGCGGGAGTCACCTACAATGAGCAGTTCTTC
>TRBD2|TRBV4-3|few|TRBJ2-7
CASSPKLAGGPGLYEQYF
TGCGCCAGCAGCCCAAAGTTAGCGGGAGGGCCGGGGCTATACGAGCAGTACTTC
>.|TRBV7-9|.|TRBJ1-4
CASNPLGKLFF
TGTGCCAGCAACCCCCTCGGAAAACTGTTTTTT
>.|TRBV7-2|many|TRBJ2-7
CASSLRGERNYEQYF
TGTGCCAGCAGCCTAAGGGGGGAGCGGAACTACGAGCAGTACTTC
>.|TRBV29-1|few|TRBJ2-1
CSVEWQGFHSYNEQFF
TGCAGCGTTGAATGGCAAGGGTTCCACTCCTACAATGAGCAGTTCTTC
>TRBD1|TRBV7-2|.|TRBJ2-7
CASSEDRNYEQYF
TGTGCCAGCAGCGAGGACAGGAACTACGAGCAGTACTTC
>.|TRBV29-1|many|TRBJ2-7
CSVEVNVEGVEQYF
TGCAGCGTTGAAGTGAACGTGGAGGGGGTCGAGCAGTACTTC
>TRBD2|TRBV4-2|.|TRBJ2-5
CASSQAGGRIETQYF
TGTGCCAGCAGCCAAGCGGGGGGGCGGATAGAGACCCAGTACTTC
>.|TRBV29-1|many|TRBJ2-1
CSVEVGRGLEQFF
TGCAGCGTTGAAGTTGGGAGGGGGCTTGAGCAGTTCTTC
>.|TRBV28|few|TRBJ2-1
CASSLFGEGVHEQFF
.
>TRBD2|TRBV12-3/TRBV12-4|few|TRBJ2-2
CASSFSGSKTGELFF
TGTGCCAGCAGTTTTAGCGGGAGCAAGACCGGGGAGCTGTTTTTT
>.|TRBV20-1|.|TRBJ2-7
CSAPYPSGTYEQYF
TGCAGTGCTCCCTACCCCTCGGGGACCTACGAGCAGTACTTC
>TRBD2|TRBV12-3/TRBV12-4|few|TRBJ2-3
CASRAEAGRGTDTQYF
TGTGCCAGCAGGGCAGAAGCGGGGCGGGGCACAGATACGCAGTATTTT
>.|TRBV7-6|once|TRBJ1-1
CASSLWIDAVLNTEAFF
TGTGCCAGCAGCTTATGGATAGATGCGGTCTTGAACACTGAAGCTTTCTTT
>TRBD2|TRBV12-3/TRBV12-4|many|TRBJ2-7
CASSKSGRTHEQYF
TGTGCCAGCAGCAAGAGCGGGAGAACCCACGAGCAGTACTTC
>.|TRBV9|.|TRBJ2-4
CASSVSREGGTKNIQYF
TGTGCCAGCAGCGTTAGTAGGGAAGGTGGTACCAAAAACATTCAGTACTTC
>TRBD1|TRBV7-9|many|TRBJ2-1
CASSSGTGDNEQFF
TGTGCCAGCAGCTCCGGGACAGGGGACAATGAGCAGTTCTTC